This entry features one T cell receptor (beta chain) sequence. Its antigen remains unidentified. After removal of 5 bases from V and 5 bases from J, the junction contained 18 bases not matched to a gene. Looked up from germline, CDR1 is PRHDT and CDR2 is FYEKMQ (reference sequence). The CDR3 runs to 18 residues. The sample originates from a study of PD-1 blockade in classical Hodgkin lymphoma. Notes on the study in general: Exclusion was applied to patients who started nivolumab under 1 year after ASCT. Those achieving complete response showed baseline diversity like newly diagnosed patients. Underlying causes for the observed repertoire differences were not defined, possibly disease activity or prior therapy.

Method: immunoSEQ multiplex PCR; TCRdb's copy keeps in-frame clones and lacks some. The data hold about 94,000 clones, with 89% observed a single time. In every patient, relapse followed autologous stem cell transplantation, while exposure to brentuximab vedotin differed. The specimen was peripheral blood mononuclear cells (PBMCs), collected before the second cycle of nivolumab. The V gene is TRBV13, the J gene TRBJ2-3; the match to TRBD2 covers 8 bases. The source of this sequence is a human donor with classical Hodgkin lymphoma. CDR3 sequence reads: CASSQFPAGAQAQDTQYF. DNA of the CDR3: TGTGCCAGCAGCCAGTTTCCAGCGGGGGCCCAGGCGCAAGATACGCAGTATTTT.